The 21 T cell receptor beta chains below come from one sample, sequenced in a study of T cells in Graves' hyperthyroidism and ophthalmopathy. Regions amplified from RNA transcripts were the TCR beta CDR3 regions. RT-PCR in the first round (using the HTBI primer set) targeted the TCR CDR3. One entry per CDR3 protein, called by TCRdb with MiXCR from the multiplex PCR reads. Of 300,000 to 350,000 distinct CDR3 sequences listed, over 20% were seen once; the top ten hold about 50%. Sequenced material: blood. The receptors stem from a woman aged 50 to 65 with Graves' hyperthyroidism.

This clonotype was observed a few times. This chain links TRBV28 with TRBJ2-5, with 7 bases matching TRBD1. Germline trimming cut 7 bases from V and 5 bases from J; bases unmatched to any gene: 10. This CDR3 contains 14 residues. Per the germline V gene, CDR1 is MDHEN and CDR2 is SYDVKM. The CDR3, as DNA: TGTGCCAGCACCAATTCTGACAGGGTCGAGACCCAGTACTTC. Encoded protein: CASTNSDRVETQYF.

A few counts support this clonotype. The V gene is TRBV11-2, the J gene TRBJ1-1; 7 positions agree with TRBD1. The germline V gene encodes CDR1 SGHAT and CDR2 FQNNGV. Losses at the gene ends were 4 bases for V and 0 bases for J; bases not matched to a gene: 11. The CDR3 is 17 amino acids. CDR3: CASSSRDRLAVNTEAFF. In DNA form, the CDR3 reads TGTGCCAGCAGCTCACGGGACAGATTGGCGGTGAACACTGAAGCTTTCTTT. The full variable domain, rest sourced from reference TRBV11-2 and TRBJ1-1, is EAGVAQSPRYKIIEKRQSVAFWCNPISGHATLYWYQQILGQGPKLLIQFQNNGVVDDSQLPKDRFSAERLKGVDSTLKIQPAKLEDSAVYLCASSSRDRLAVNTEAFFGQGTRLTVV.

The chain has TRBV19 and TRBJ2-1; 12 bases are a match to TRBD2. This CDR3 is built from 16 residues. The V gene end was trimmed by 1 base and the J gene end by 7 bases; junction bases not matched to a gene: 5. CDR1 and CDR2 from the germline V gene are LNHDA and SQIVND (reference sequence). CDR3: CASSIGLAGGRNEQFF. The CDR3 DNA reads TGTGCCAGTAGTATAGGTCTAGCGGGGGGGAGGAATGAGCAGTTCTTC.

This clonotype appeared many times. The V gene is TRBV5-1, the J gene TRBJ2-7; 7 bases agree with TRBD1. The V segment lost 8 bases and the J segment 0 bases; nucleotides outside the gene matches: 8. The germline V gene has CDR1 SGHRS and CDR2 YFSETQ. This CDR3 contains 14 residues. The CDR3 spells CASSVRQGSYEQYF. In DNA, the CDR3 is TGCGCCAGTTCGGTAAGACAGGGCTCCTACGAGCAGTACTTC.

The rearrangement uses TRBV28 and TRBJ1-5; 11 bases agree with TRBD1. CDR3 size: 16 residues. Germline V gene data show CDR1 as MDHEN and CDR2 as SYDVKM. The trim removed 3 bases at V and 3 bases at J, leaving 4 bases unmatched. CDR3 nucleotides: TGTGCCAGCAGTTTCCGGACAGGGGGCAACAATCAGCCCCAGCATTTT. The encoded protein is CASSFRTGGNNQPQHF.

This clonotype has at least ten counts. The rearrangement joins TRBV7-9 to TRBJ2-7, with a weak D call TRBD1 (6 bases). Germline values: CDR1 SEHNR, CDR2 FQNEAQ (reference sequence). Trimming removed 5 bases at V and 5 bases at J, with 10 bases between. The CDR3 has 12 residues. The CDR3 DNA follows: TGTGCCAGCAGCGAACAGGGTGACGAGCAGTACTTC. It codes for CASSEQGDEQYF.

This clonotype was counted at least ten times. This chain uses TRBV6-1 with TRBJ2-2; 7 nucleotides match TRBD1. With 5 bases clipped from V and 6 bases from J, the junction kept 15 bases outside the gene matches. In germline, CDR1 is MNHNS, CDR2 SASEGT. The CDR3 covers 17 residues. Written as DNA, the CDR3 is TGTGCCAGCAGTTCCCTCTTCCGGGACAGAAACGCCGGGGAGCTGTTTTTT. It translates to CASSSLFRDRNAGELFF.

This clonotype appeared many times. The V call is TRBV7-9, the J call TRBJ2-5; TRBD1 agrees at 7 bases. V shed 5 bases and J 1 base; nucleotides not matched to a gene: 1. The CDR3 runs to 13 residues. The germline gives CDR1 SEHNR, CDR2 FQNEAQ (reference sequence). The CDR3 sequence: CASSRDSQETQYF. CDR3 bases: TGTGCCAGCAGCCGGGACAGCCAAGAGACCCAGTACTTC. Filled out from reference TRBV7-9 and TRBJ2-5, the complete variable domain reads DTGVSQNPRHKITKRGQNVTFRCDPISEHNRLYWYRQTLGQGPEFLTYFQNEAQLEKSRLLSDRFSAERPKGSFSTLEIQRTEQGDSAMYLCASSRDSQETQYFGPGTRLLVL.

The chain has TRBV20-1 and TRBJ2-5; 7 positions match TRBD1. V gave up 1 base and J gave up 3 bases; unmatched junction bases: 5. Germline values: CDR1 DFQATT, CDR2 SNEGSKA (reference sequence). The CDR3 length is 14 residues. CDR3 region: CSARAGTAKETQYF. CDR3 DNA sequence: TGCAGTGCTAGAGCCGGGACAGCCAAAGAGACCCAGTACTTC.

This chain joins TRBV20-1 and TRBJ2-3; the match to TRBD2 covers 9 bases. The trim removed 3 bases at V and 3 bases at J, leaving 7 bases unmatched. The CDR3 sequence is 15 residues long. Germline values: CDR1 DFQATT, CDR2 SNEGSKA (reference sequence). CDR3 coding DNA: TGCAGTGCTAGTCCCTCTAGCGGGATGACAGATACGCAGTATTTT. Translating gives CSASPSSGMTDTQYF.

The V gene is TRBV11-2, the J gene TRBJ2-7; unclear D gene. This CDR3 spans 15 amino acids. V was clipped by 0 bases and J by 0 bases, with 9 bases between them. Looked up from germline, CDR1 is SGHAT and CDR2 is FQNNGV. The CDR3 DNA reads as TGTGCCAGCAGCTTAGATCGGCTCAGCTCCTACGAGCAGTACTTC. Translated, it gives CASSLDRLSSYEQYF.

This clonotype was seen at least ten times. The V call is TRBV7-9, the J call TRBJ1-2, with a tentative D call TRBD1 (6 bases). Germline CDR1 and CDR2: SEHNR and FQNEAQ (reference sequence). The germline V and J ends were trimmed by 4 bases and 1 base, with 16 bases remaining between them. This CDR3 has 16 amino acids. This CDR3 reads CASSSTTGPINYGYTF. Here the CDR3 DNA reads TGTGCCAGCAGCTCCACGACAGGCCCTATTAACTATGGCTACACCTTC.

This clonotype was seen a handful of times. V gene TRBV2 combines with J gene TRBJ2-2; 8 bases are a match to TRBD1. The CDR3 covers 14 residues. The J segment lost 4 bases and the V segment lost 11 bases, leaving 9 bases of the junction unmatched. Germline CDR1 SNHLY, CDR2 FYNNEI. As DNA, the CDR3 is TGTGCCTGCAAGCTACAGGGGGGCACCGGGGAGCTGTTTTTT. Its translation is CACKLQGGTGELFF. Supplemented by reference TRBV2 and TRBJ2-2, the full variable domain reads EPEVTQTPSHQVTQMGQEVILRCVPISNHLYFYWYRQILGQKVEFLVSFYNNEISEKSEIFDDQFSVERPDGSNFTLKIRSTKLEDSAMYFCACKLQGGTGELFFGEGSRLTVL.

This chain joins TRBV24-1 and TRBJ2-3; D perhaps matches TRBD2 (6 bases). The ends were cut back, 2 bases at V and 1 base at J, with 12 bases in the middle. This CDR3 is built from 16 residues. The germline V gene encodes CDR1 KGHDR and CDR2 SFDVKD. CDR3 residues: CATSDWASDGTDTQYF. Written as DNA, the CDR3 is TGTGCCACCAGTGATTGGGCTAGCGACGGCACAGATACGCAGTATTTT.

This clonotype was seen many times. The genes are TRBV30 and TRBJ2-7; 16 nucleotides agree with TRBD2. CDR1 GTSNPN and CDR2 SVGIG come from the germline V gene (reference sequence). The V segment lost 5 bases and the J segment 2 bases; nucleotides outside the gene matches: 9. CDR3 length equals 17 residues. Here the CDR3 reads CAWASGTSGRAAYEQYF. CDR3 DNA: TGTGCCTGGGCCTCCGGGACTAGCGGGAGGGCCGCCTACGAGCAGTACTTC.

This clonotype was seen many times. The chain couples TRBV2 to TRBJ1-2; D unclear. From germline, CDR1 is SNHLY and CDR2 FYNNEI. V shed 6 bases and J shed 5 bases, with 13 bases lying between them. CDR3 length: 13 residues. The CDR3 bases are TGTGCCAGCAGCCCGACTGCCCGATATGGCTACACCTTC. It yields the protein CASSPTARYGYTF. Complete variable domain (other parts from reference TRBV2 and TRBJ1-2): EPEVTQTPSHQVTQMGQEVILRCVPISNHLYFYWYRQILGQKVEFLVSFYNNEISEKSEIFDDQFSVERPDGSNFTLKIRSTKLEDSAMYFCASSPTARYGYTFGSGTRLTVV.

V gene TRBV30 combines with J gene TRBJ1-2; D is unresolved. The germline V and J ends were trimmed by 3 bases and 2 bases, with 16 bases remaining between them. Per germline, CDR1 GTSNPN and CDR2 SVGIG (reference sequence). The CDR3 runs to 15 residues. Here the CDR3 reads CAWRTVRGRNYGYTF. CDR3 DNA sequence: TGTGCCTGGAGGACGGTGAGAGGTCGGAACTATGGCTACACCTTC.

This clonotype was seen ten or more times. The chain carries TRBV20-1 and TRBJ2-7; 9 positions match TRBD1. The CDR3 has 12 residues. J was trimmed by 2 bases and V by 6 bases; bases with no gene match: 2. Germline CDR1 reads DFQATT; CDR2 reads SNEGSKA (reference sequence). The CDR3 nucleotides are TGCAGTGCCGGGACAGGGCCCTACGAGCAGTACTTC. It is translated as CSAGTGPYEQYF.

This clonotype occurred a few times. The rearrangement uses TRBV28 and TRBJ2-3, with D unclear. V gave up 10 bases and J gave up 5 bases, with 10 bases separating them. Germline CDR1 is MDHEN and CDR2 is SYDVKM. This CDR3 is 11 amino acids long. This CDR3 reads CATIKLDTQYF. The CDR3 DNA follows: TGTGCCACCATCAAGTTAGATACGCAGTATTTT.

This clonotype was recorded many times. This chain connects TRBV5-1 to TRBJ1-6; 10 positions agree with TRBD1. The V gene's germline CDR1 is SGHRS and CDR2 YFSETQ. The CDR3 loop spans 15 amino acids. V shed 2 bases and J 6 bases; nucleotides not matched to a gene: 2. This chain's CDR3 is CASSLWTGGNSPLHF. CDR3 sequence (DNA): TGCGCCAGCAGCTTATGGACAGGGGGTAATTCACCCCTCCACTTT.

The chain joins TRBV20-1 to TRBJ1-5; 8 bases agree with TRBD1. Per the germline V gene, CDR1 is DFQATT and CDR2 is SNEGSKA (reference sequence). V lost 3 bases, J lost 5 bases, and 9 bases stayed unmatched. The CDR3 consists of 15 residues. The CDR3 spells CSARAGTGGYQPQHF. Written as DNA, the CDR3 is TGCAGTGCTAGGGCCGGGACAGGAGGGTATCAGCCCCAGCATTTT.